Sequencing of this T cell receptor (beta chain) was carried out in a study of blood T cell repertoires in COVID-19. Study context: Samples of COVID-19 (acute and convalescent) were obtained from the United States, Italy and Spain. The cDNA or gDNA used as material had been derived from T cells, B-cell-depleted T cells, or PBMCs.

CDR3 length: 15 amino acids. The junction had 2 bases not matched to a gene; V was cut back by 6 bases and J by 1 base. Per germline, CDR1 MNHEY and CDR2 SVGAGI. The authors' processing: The assay estimated nucleated cells by amplifying reference gene primers. Sequencing was performed with immunoSEQ multiplex PCR; in TCRdb, only in-frame clones are kept and a portion is missing. For V, J and clone size, that table is used; D and trimming come from the DNA. The table shows 60,000 to 70,000 clones, with 65% to 90% occurring only once. The receptor was derived from a man older than 75 with acute or convalescent COVID-19. Source material: peripheral blood. The chain employs TRBV6-5 and TRBJ1-6; TRBD1 aligns across 8 bases. The CDR3 nucleotides read TGTGCCAGCAGGGGGACAGGTTCCTATAATTCACCCCTCCACTTT. Its translation is CASRGTGSYNSPLHF.